Reported below is one T cell receptor (beta chain). Antigen unknown. The entry originates in a study of cytomegalovirus exposure and HLA in healthy donors. Study outcomes and limitations: Among TCR beta chains of equal frequency, HLA-associated ones were more clonally expanded in a later analysis. Certain sequence variants were highly shared and formed a cluster, and this cluster was likely a sequencing artifact.

Germline CDR1 ENHRY, CDR2 SYGVKD. Trimming removed 2 bases from V and 4 bases from J, with 14 bases in between. The CDR3 is made up of 15 amino acids. The PCR contained 60 Vbeta and 13 Jbeta primers. Some clones are missing from TCRdb's copy, which holds only in-frame ones; the method was immunoSEQ multiplex PCR. The data show 99,000 or so clones, over 60% seen once. The sequenced material came from PBMCs. The chain links TRBV10-3 to TRBJ2-5, with D possibly being TRBD2 (5 bases). The sequence was obtained from a man in his 60s in good health and CMV-seropositive. The CDR3 nucleotides are TGTGCCATCAGTGAGGGAGGAGACGGGGTAGAGACCCAGTACTTC. Translation: CAISEGGDGVETQYF.